The rows below give T cell receptor beta chains drawn from one sample of a study of early T cells in non-severe SARS-CoV-2 infection. TCRdb reprocessed the 5' RACE reads via MiXCR and lists one record per CDR3 protein. The repertoire includes 35,000 to 40,000 distinct CDR3 sequences, 5.3% of them detected once, and roughly 27% sits in the top ten. The source material was whole blood. These receptors all stem from an adult who was a healthcare worker with PCR-confirmed SARS-CoV-2 infection or an uninfected control (not recorded which). Each CDR3 is given with its conserved first and last residue. Where a row states a size, it is once, few, many or the class of an expanded clone; other rows omit it.

>TRBV6-1|many
CASRGGLAGSHLAHEQFF
>TRBV11-2|few
CASSLLQGLTEAFF
>TRBV6-1|many
CASSGGYLNTGELFF
>TRBV28|many
CASSGAKNTEAFF
>TRBV7-2|many
CASSLRTGENEQFF
>TRBV4-1|many
CASSQDVSGDLYNEQFF
>TRBV7-9|.
CASSLADGSRATNEKLFF
>TRBV20-1|.
CSALRDSTDTQYF
>TRBV4-3|few
CASSQAWDRGHEQYF
>TRBV5-1|.
CASSLGRAPTGGYTF
>TRBV20-1|many
CSARDDRRETQYF
>TRBV30|.
CAWSRAGGPSYNEQFF
>TRBV5-1|many
CASSTKPGPENIQYF
>TRBV27|many
CASTTLAGDLEQFF
>TRBV5-1|.
CASLSSGANVLTF
>TRBV7-2|.
CASSLGTSGSREQFF
>TRBV20-1|many
CSARDRTAQRPQHF
>TRBV11-3|few
CASSLDGTSYEQYF
>TRBV7-8|.
CASSPLGGAQINQPQHF
>TRBV28|many
CASSSAGTAYGYTF
>TRBV30|many
CAWSVSGTGASPLHF
>TRBV30|few
CAWTGGQGEQYF
>TRBV5-5|many
CASSLVANPPMAAFF
>TRBV19|many
CASSTRLLATGELFF
>TRBV5-6|many
CASSFSGGAPDTQYF
>TRBV12-3/TRBV12-4|many
CASSFSTGGSNTF
>TRBV13|.
CASSKRGRLIYNEQFF
>TRBV30|many
CAWKVSGAGEQYF
>TRBV7-9|few
CASSRASGGNYEQYF
>TRBV19|.
CASSTSYELAGTYNEQFF
>TRBV15|few
CATGFGGALDEQYF
>TRBV28|.
CASSFLGAGQPQHF
>TRBV7-2|many
CASSLVASGEGEQFF
>TRBV28|few
CASGGITVSVSLGTQYF
>TRBV12-3/TRBV12-4|many
CASTYLELGYNEQFF
>TRBV6-1|many
CASSRQGPIDEQFF